These T cell receptor beta chains were read from a single sample in a study of OX40 agonist ivuxolimab in advanced cancers. TCRdb's table, derived via immunoSEQ multiplex PCR, lists solely in-frame clones and lacks some. The profile shows 20,000 to 25,000 clones, over 65% of them singletons. Sequencing used CD4+ or CD8+ T cells sorted from blood, obtained in a trial of the OX40 agonist ivuxolimab. The source of these receptors is an adult with an advanced solid tumor such as melanoma, head and neck, liver or kidney cancer. Each CDR3 is given with its conserved first and last residue. D genes are given only for firm matches. Clone size is shown for a subset of rows, as once, few, many or a class of expanded clone.

clone size,CDR3 length,D gene,V gene,J gene,CDR3 DNA,CDR3 protein
once,16,TRBD1,TRBV7-9,TRBJ1-4,TGTGCCAGCAGCGGGGGCGGAGGGGGCCTAAATGAAAAACTGTTTTTT,CASSGGGGGLNEKLFF
-,13,-,TRBV6-5,TRBJ1-1,TGTGCCAGCACTGAGCAGGGCTACACTGAAGCTTTCTTT,CASTEQGYTEAFF
-,14,-,TRBV7-9,TRBJ2-7,TGTGCCAGCAGCCCGCGCGCGGCAGCCTACGAGCAGTACTTC,CASSPRAAAYEQYF
-,16,TRBD2,TRBV27,TRBJ2-7,TGTGCCAGCAGTGTTTCGATAGCGGGAGGGGACTACGAGCAGTACTTC,CASSVSIAGGDYEQYF
-,17,TRBD1,TRBV28,TRBJ2-4,TGTGCCAGCAGTTTTCTTGGACAGGGGGCGACCAAAAACATTCAGTACTTC,CASSFLGQGATKNIQYF
-,14,-,TRBV7-9,TRBJ1-5,TGTGCCAGCAGCACCGGCATTGGCAATCAGCCCCAGCATTTT,CASSTGIGNQPQHF
-,15,TRBD1,TRBV5-1,TRBJ2-7,TGCGCCAGCAGTCCCCGGGACAGGGCTGCCTACGAGCAGTACTTC,CASSPRDRAAYEQYF
-,13,-,TRBV29-1,TRBJ2-7,TGCAGCGTTGAGCCCGGGGACGCCTACGAGCAGTACTTC,CSVEPGDAYEQYF
-,14,-,TRBV21-1,TRBJ2-5,TGTGCCAGCAGAGGAGGGCCCCTTCAGGAGACCCAGTACTTC,CASRGGPLQETQYF
few,13,-,TRBV7-9,TRBJ2-7,TGTGCCAGCAGCCCCCCCAGGACCTACGAGCAGTACTTC,CASSPPRTYEQYF
-,13,-,TRBV4-1,TRBJ1-1,TGCGCCAGCAGCCAAGTGGGGGCGAGTGAAGCTTTCTTT,CASSQVGASEAFF
-,15,TRBD2,TRBV27,TRBJ2-7,TGTGCCAGCAGTCCGAGGCTAGCGGGCACCTACGAGCAGTACTTC,CASSPRLAGTYEQYF
-,12,TRBD1,TRBV7-9,TRBJ2-5,TGTGCCAGCAGCGACAGGGAGGAGACCCAGTACTTC,CASSDREETQYF
-,17,TRBD2,TRBV4-1,TRBJ2-7,TGCGCCAGCAGCCAAGATGAGTCTAGCGGGACGTCCTACGAGCAGTACTTC,CASSQDESSGTSYEQYF
-,16,-,TRBV28,TRBJ1-3,TGTGCCAGCAGTTTCCTGGGGGGGAACTCTGGAAACACCATATATTTT,CASSFLGGNSGNTIYF
-,14,TRBD2,TRBV6-6,TRBJ2-3,TGTGCCAGCAGTTACGGGACTAGCGGAAATACGCAGTATTTT,CASSYGTSGNTQYF
-,16,-,TRBV27,TRBJ2-7,TGTGCCAGCAGTTTGGGAATGAACCTCATCCCCTACGAGCAGTACTTC,CASSLGMNLIPYEQYF
-,16,-,TRBV4-3,TRBJ2-7,TGCGCCAGCAGCCAATTTCCGCGGCCAGCGGCCTACGAGCAGTACTTC,CASSQFPRPAAYEQYF